A selection of T cell receptor beta chains follows, all from one sample in a study of T cell responses to AZD1222 COVID-19 vaccine. Generated by immunoSEQ multiplex PCR, the TCRdb table keeps only in-frame clones and is missing some. The repertoire holds tens of thousands of clones, with 87% as singletons. The starting material was peripheral blood, obtained on day 0 of AZD1222 vaccination. The receptors come from an adult in good health. The CDR3 runs from the conserved cysteine through the conserved F or W. D genes are given only for firm matches. Where a row states a size, it is once, few, many or the class of an expanded clone; other rows omit it.

>NA|TRBJ2-7|TRBV5-4|TRBD2
TGTGCCAGCAAGATAGCGGGAGGAATCTACGAGCAGTACTTC
CASKIAGGIYEQYF
>NA|TRBJ2-5|TRBV11-2|NA
TGTGCCAGCAGCTCCGGCGGCGGAGGGACCCAGTACTTC
CASSSGGGGTQYF
>NA|TRBJ2-5|TRBV5-1|TRBD1
TGCGCCAGCAGCTTAGAGGGGGCTCTGATGAAGGAGACCCAGTACTTC
CASSLEGALMKETQYF
>NA|TRBJ1-1|TRBV10-3|TRBD1
TGTGCCATCAGTCCACAGGGGCTGGAAGCTTTCTTT
CAISPQGLEAFF
>once|TRBJ1-5|TRBV18|NA
TGTGCCAGCTCACCGGGAGGGTCCAGCAATCAGCCCCAGCATTTT
CASSPGGSSNQPQHF
>NA|TRBJ1-2|TRBV9|NA
TGTGCCAGCAGCGTAGGTCCCACTGACAATGGCTACACCTTC
CASSVGPTDNGYTF
>NA|TRBJ2-3|TRBV11-3|NA
TGTGCCAGCAGCTTAGGATTTCCCCGGGAAACAGATACGCAGTATTTT
CASSLGFPRETDTQYF
>few|TRBJ2-2|TRBV5-4|TRBD2
TGTGCCAGCAGCCCGTGGACTAGCGGCACCGGGGAGCTGTTTTTT
CASSPWTSGTGELFF
>NA|TRBJ2-7|TRBV25-1|NA
TGTGCCAGCAGTGGGTACAGGGCCAGCTCCTACGAGCAGTACTTC
CASSGYRASSYEQYF
>NA|TRBJ2-7|TRBV11-2|TRBD1
TGTGCCAGCAGCTTAGGGCGGACAGGGTACGAGCAGTACTTC
CASSLGRTGYEQYF
>NA|TRBJ1-5|TRBV2|NA
TGTGCCAGCAGTGAAGGGGGTTTGAGCAATCAGCCCCAGCATTTT
CASSEGGLSNQPQHF
>NA|TRBJ1-2|TRBV7-2|NA
TGTGCCAGCAGCTTAGACCCGGTAGGGGGCTACACCTTC
CASSLDPVGGYTF
>NA|TRBJ2-1|TRBV19|TRBD2
TGTGCCAGTAGTATCCCGGGAGGTTCCTCCTTCTACAATGAGCAGTTCTTC
CASSIPGGSSFYNEQFF
>NA|TRBJ2-5|TRBV2|NA
TGTGCCAGCACTTTTGGACGGTCGAAAGAGACCCAGTACTTC
CASTFGRSKETQYF
>NA|TRBJ2-7|TRBV18|NA
TGTGCCAGCTCACCACCGGCCCACTCCTACGAGCAGTACTTC
CASSPPAHSYEQYF
>NA|TRBJ1-3|TRBV6-5|NA
TGTGCCAACTCTCCGGGACCCGGGGGAGGAAACACCATATATTTT
CANSPGPGGGNTIYF
>NA|TRBJ1-5|TRBV2|NA
TGTGCCAGCAGTGTTGAGTCTGACAATCAGCCCCAGCATTTT
CASSVESDNQPQHF
>NA|TRBJ1-3|TRBV7-2|NA
TGTGCCAGCAGCCAGAGGGCTGGAGGAAACACCATATATTTT
CASSQRAGGNTIYF
>NA|TRBJ2-3|TRBV5-1|NA
TGCGCCAGCAGCTTTGCGGGAAGCACAGATACGCAGTATTTT
CASSFAGSTDTQYF
>NA|TRBJ1-5|TRBV7-2|NA
TGTGCCAGCAGATCCGGGGATAAGCCCCAGCATTTT
CASRSGDKPQHF
>NA|TRBJ2-1|TRBV7-2|NA
TGTGCCAGCAGCTTAGAAGGGGCGGGTTGGTACAATGAGCAGTTCTTC
CASSLEGAGWYNEQFF
>NA|TRBJ1-2|TRBV11-1|NA
TGTGCCAGCAGCTTAAGAAGAGGTGGCTACACCTTC
CASSLRRGGYTF
>NA|TRBJ2-1|TRBV19|NA
TGTGCCAGTAGCCCACCAGGACTGGTCTCCTACAATGAGCAGTTCTTC
CASSPPGLVSYNEQFF
>NA|TRBJ1-4|TRBV5-1|NA
TGCGCCAGCAGCTTGGAGGGGAGTCATGAAAAACTGTTTTTT
CASSLEGSHEKLFF
>NA|TRBJ1-3|TRBV19|NA
TGTGCCTCAAATCGGGGGGCCACTGGAAACACCATATATTTT
CASNRGATGNTIYF
>NA|TRBJ2-1|TRBV19|NA
TGTGCCAGTAGTAAAGTAGCGGCCTACAATGAGCAGTTCTTC
CASSKVAAYNEQFF
>NA|TRBJ1-5|TRBV2|NA
TGTGCCAGCACTAGAGGGCAGTTTGATCAGCCCCAGCATTTT
CASTRGQFDQPQHF
>NA|TRBJ2-1|TRBV27|NA
TGTGCCAGCAGTTTATCTGGGGACTGGGACTACAATGAGCAGTTCTTC
CASSLSGDWDYNEQFF
>NA|TRBJ2-1|TRBV11-2|NA
TGTGCCAGCAGCTTAGAGGGGACCGCCTACAATGAGCAGTTCTTC
CASSLEGTAYNEQFF
>once|TRBJ2-7|TRBV18|TRBD2
TGTGCCAGCTCCCCCGGGACTAGCGGGGCCGAGCAGTACTTC
CASSPGTSGAEQYF
>NA|TRBJ2-1|TRBV6-5|TRBD2
TGTGCCAGCGGCGGGGGGCAGCGGGGTCCCAATGAGCAGTTCTTC
CASGGGQRGPNEQFF
>once|TRBJ1-5|TRBV19|TRBD1
TGTGCCAGTAGAGCGATGGGACAGATCAATCAGCCCCAGCATTTT
CASRAMGQINQPQHF
>NA|TRBJ2-5|TRBV28|NA
TGTGCCAGCAGTTTAGGGGTTTTCCAAGAGACCCAGTACTTC
CASSLGVFQETQYF
>NA|TRBJ1-2|TRBV5-5|NA
TGTGCCAGCAGCTTGAGGGACGGGAGGAATGGCTACACCTTC
CASSLRDGRNGYTF
>NA|TRBJ1-2|TRBV7-8|TRBD1
TGTGCCAGCAGCTCTACAGGGGGCTTAGAGGCTTATGGCTACACCTTC
CASSSTGGLEAYGYTF
>NA|TRBJ1-2|TRBV28|TRBD1
TGTGCCAGCAGTTCCTCAGCATACAGGGGAGGCTACACCTTC
CASSSSAYRGGYTF
>many|TRBJ2-1|TRBV28|TRBD2
TGTGCCAGCAGTTCAATTCCCGGGACTAGCCGCAGCTCCTACAATGAGCAGTTCTTC
CASSSIPGTSRSSYNEQFF
>once|TRBJ1-4|TRBV28|NA
TGTGCCAGCAGTTTAAATCAGGGCCCTCAGGGAAAACTGTTTTTT
CASSLNQGPQGKLFF
>NA|TRBJ2-5|TRBV11-3|NA
TGTGCCAGCAGCTTATTTGGGGGAGGAGTGGGGCAAGAGACCCAGTACTTC
CASSLFGGGVGQETQYF
>NA|TRBJ2-5|TRBV7-6|NA
TGTGCCAGCAGCGCCGGGGGTTATTGGACCCAGTACTTC
CASSAGGYWTQYF
>NA|TRBJ1-1|TRBV24-1|NA
TGTGCCACCAGCTCCCAGGAGAACACTGAAGCTTTCTTT
CATSSQENTEAFF